The T cell receptor beta chain described here comes from a study of T cells in Graves' hyperthyroidism and ophthalmopathy. Study-level points and caveats: Appearing also in blood were most of the thyroid clonotypes expanded above 0.001.

This clonotype was counted many times. What it recognizes is unknown. The CDR3 runs 13 residues. From germline, CDR1 is MDHEN and CDR2 SYDVKM. The V end lost 3 bases, the J end lost 1 base, and 6 bases lay between the germline ends. The TCR beta CDR3 regions underwent amplification using RNA transcripts as the source. First-round RT-PCR targeting the TCR CDR3 was performed with the HTBI primer set. TCRdb reprocessed the multiplex PCR reads with MiXCR, giving one entry per CDR3 protein. The sample consists of some 400,000 distinct CDR3 sequences, roughly 12% of them appearing once. This receptor was taken from a man between 25 and 39 years old with Graves' hyperthyroidism that later progressed to Graves' ophthalmopathy. This chain connects TRBV28 to TRBJ2-5, with no clear D. Sequencing input: blood. The CDR3: CASSFGLQETQYF. CDR3 coding DNA: TGTGCCAGCAGTTTTGGTCTCCAAGAGACCCAGTACTTC.